The subject of this entry is one TCR beta chain. Its antigen is unknown. Via MiXCR, TCRdb re-called the 5' RACE reads, giving one row per CDR3 protein. The data contain around 510,000 distinct CDR3 sequences, approximately 15% of them singletons. The data stem from a study of identical twins. Study-wide points: Part of the zero-insertion signal could reflect confounding by invariant MAIT and iNKT cells.

The same data also went into a second study, on yellow fever vaccine responses in identical twins.

The sequence was obtained from a young woman in good health. Specimen: CD4+ T cells sorted from blood.

The CDR3 DNA sequence: TGTGCCAGCAGTTTGGATGAGGGAGGGCCCCGTAGGGATGAGCAGTTCTTC. It yields the protein CASSLDEGGPRRDEQFF. V and J are TRBV7-8 and TRBJ2-1, with TRBD2 matching 7 bases. The CDR3 loop spans 17 amino acids. The trim removed 6 bases at V and 8 bases at J, leaving 19 bases unmatched. The germline gives CDR1 SGHVS, CDR2 FQNEAQ.